This T cell receptor (beta chain) was sequenced during a study of blood T cells in healthy people across ages. Russia was home to the donors, healthy Caucasian individuals aged roughly 6 to 90. The authors drew around 9.4 milliliters of peripheral blood from each donor. Samples had at least 6.5 million PBMCs isolated from them. Together with a sample-barcoded 5' primer, a J-beta primer mix was included in a second PCR lasting about 6 to 11 cycles. Every sample gave at least 2.5 million paired-end reads containing CDR3. TCRdb processed the 5' RACE reads anew with MiXCR; each CDR3 protein has one entry. This table holds about 1.6 million distinct CDR3 sequences, around 36% found once. The CDR3 length is 17 residues. The junction had 9 bases not matched to a gene; V was cut back by 3 bases and J by 0 bases. Germline V gene sequence: CDR1 SEHNR, CDR2 FQNEAQ (reference sequence).

This chain connects TRBV7-9 to TRBJ1-1; 8 nucleotides agree with TRBD1. The sample was blood. The source is a woman between 25 and 40 years old in good health. This CDR3 reads CASSLILGDRMNTEAFF. CDR3 coding DNA: TGTGCCAGCAGCTTGATTTTAGGGGACAGGATGAACACTGAAGCTTTCTTT.